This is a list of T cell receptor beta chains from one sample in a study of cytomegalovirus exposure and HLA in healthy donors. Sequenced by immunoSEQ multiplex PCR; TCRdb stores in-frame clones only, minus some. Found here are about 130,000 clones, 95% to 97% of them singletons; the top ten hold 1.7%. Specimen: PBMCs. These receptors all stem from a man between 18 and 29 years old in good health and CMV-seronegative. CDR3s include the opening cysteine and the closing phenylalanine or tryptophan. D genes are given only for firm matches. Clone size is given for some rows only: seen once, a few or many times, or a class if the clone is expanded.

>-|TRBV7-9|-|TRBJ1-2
TGTGCCAGCAGCCCAGGACAGATAGCTAACTATGGCTACACCTTC
CASSPGQIANYGYTF
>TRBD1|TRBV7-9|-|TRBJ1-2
TGTGCCAGCAGCTCAGGGGGAGCTAACTATGGCTACACCTTC
CASSSGGANYGYTF
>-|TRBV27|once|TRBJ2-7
TGTGCCAGCAGTTTATTAGGCGGGTACGAGCAGTACTTC
CASSLLGGYEQYF
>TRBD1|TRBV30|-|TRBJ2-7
TGTGCCTGGAGTAAGGGGGCTCACGAGCAGTACTTC
CAWSKGAHEQYF
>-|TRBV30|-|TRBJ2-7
TGTGCCTGGAGTCCCGGGAGCTACGAGCAGTACTTC
CAWSPGSYEQYF
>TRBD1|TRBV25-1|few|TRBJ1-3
TGTGCCAGCAGTGAAGGGGCAGGGGGTATAGGAAACACCATATATTTT
CASSEGAGGIGNTIYF
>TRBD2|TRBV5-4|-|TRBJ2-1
TGTGCCAGCAGCTTGAGGGGGAGGACTAGCGGAGGCAATGAGCAGTTCTTC
CASSLRGRTSGGNEQFF
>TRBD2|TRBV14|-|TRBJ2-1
TGTGCCAGCAGCCAAAGTTGGGGGGGTGAGCAGTTCTTC
CASSQSWGGEQFF
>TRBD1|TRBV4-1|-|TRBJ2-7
TGCGCCAGCAGCCACCCGGGACAGGGAAGATACGAGCAGTACTTC
CASSHPGQGRYEQYF
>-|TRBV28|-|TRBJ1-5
TGTGCCAGCAGTTTAGGCAGGAACAATCAGCCCCAGCATTTT
CASSLGRNNQPQHF
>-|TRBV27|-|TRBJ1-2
TGTGCCAGCAGTTTATCGGGGCAGGGCTATGGCTACACCTTC
CASSLSGQGYGYTF
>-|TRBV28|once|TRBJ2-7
TGTGCCAGCAGTTGGACAGACGAGCAGTACTTC
CASSWTDEQYF
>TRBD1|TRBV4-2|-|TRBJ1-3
TGTGCCAGCAGCCCTTCGGACAGGAATAGTGGAAACACCATATATTTT
CASSPSDRNSGNTIYF
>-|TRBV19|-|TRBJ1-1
TGTGCCAGTAGTTTCAGATCGATGAACACTGAAGCTTTCTTT
CASSFRSMNTEAFF
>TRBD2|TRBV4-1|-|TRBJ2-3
TGCGCCAGCAGCCACGGGACTAGCGGGAGAGATACGCAGTATTTT
CASSHGTSGRDTQYF
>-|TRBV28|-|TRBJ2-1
TGTGCCAGCAGTTTACGATTAGGGGAAGGTGAGCAGTTCTTC
CASSLRLGEGEQFF
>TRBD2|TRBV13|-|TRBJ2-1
TGTGCCAGCAGCTTAGGCGGTTTTCCTAGCGGGAGATGGGAGGGAGGGGGTTACAATGAGCAGTTCTTC
CASSLGGFPSGRWEGGGYNEQFF
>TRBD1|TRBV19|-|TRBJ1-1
TGTGCCAGTAGTGAGACAGGGGAGACTGAAGCTTTCTTT
CASSETGETEAFF
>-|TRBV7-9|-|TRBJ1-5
TGTGCCAGCAGCTCAGGGGCAGGGGATCAGCCCCAGCATTTT
CASSSGAGDQPQHF
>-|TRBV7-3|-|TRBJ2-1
TGTGCCAGCAGCCCCTTGGAGCGAGGGGGTGGGGATGAGCAGTTCTTC
CASSPLERGGGDEQFF
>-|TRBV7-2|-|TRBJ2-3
TGTGCCAGCAGCTTTGGCGGGAGCACAGATACGCAGTATTTT
CASSFGGSTDTQYF
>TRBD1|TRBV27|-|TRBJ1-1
TGTGCCAGCAGTTCTTTTCGGGACAGGGGGGAAGCTTTCTTT
CASSSFRDRGEAFF
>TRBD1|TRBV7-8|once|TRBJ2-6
TGTGCCAGCAGCTTAAGGGACAGGGGTTACGTTGGGGCCAACGTCCTGACTTTC
CASSLRDRGYVGANVLTF
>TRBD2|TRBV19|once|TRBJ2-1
TGTGCCAGTAGAGAGACTAGCGGGAGGGCTAGGTACAATGAGCAGTTCTTC
CASRETSGRARYNEQFF
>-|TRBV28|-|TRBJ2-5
TGTGCCAGCAAGGCAGGCAACCAAGAGACCCAGTACTTC
CASKAGNQETQYF
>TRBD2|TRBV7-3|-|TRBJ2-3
TGTGCCAGCAGCTTGGGCGGGAGGGGAACGGATACGCAGTATTTT
CASSLGGRGTDTQYF
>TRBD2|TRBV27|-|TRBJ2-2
TGTGCCAGCAGTTTTAGCGGGAGTGGCACCGGGGAGCTGTTTTTT
CASSFSGSGTGELFF
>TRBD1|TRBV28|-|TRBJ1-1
TGTGCCAGCAGTCTGATGACAGGGGCCAAAATAGCTTTCTTT
CASSLMTGAKIAFF
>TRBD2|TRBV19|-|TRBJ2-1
TGTGCCAGTAGCTCCGTGAGTGCGGGAGGGTCTGAGCAGTTCTTC
CASSSVSAGGSEQFF
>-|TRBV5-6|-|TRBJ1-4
TGTGCCAGCAGCTTGTATGTCACGGGGGGCAATGAAAAACTGTTTTTT
CASSLYVTGGNEKLFF
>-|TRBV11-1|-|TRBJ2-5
TGTGCCAGCAGCTTCTCCCGGGTTGGGGAGACCCAGTACTTC
CASSFSRVGETQYF
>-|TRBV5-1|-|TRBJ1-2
TGCGCCAGCAGCTTGGAGGGGCAGGTTGGCTACACCTTC
CASSLEGQVGYTF